The entry that follows covers one T cell receptor (beta chain) sequence. There is no known antigen for this receptor. Per-base quality was not reported, and no clone a single base away is much larger than it. The data are from a study of CD8 T cells in Susac syndrome (dated by TCRdb to about 2019). General notes on the study: Whether CD8+ T cell activation and differentiation in Susac syndrome was antigen driven was tested using repertoire sequencing. CD8+ T cell repertoire clonality was compared between more than 9 healthy donors, some 14 Susac syndrome patients and approximately 16 multiple sclerosis patients. Findings and caveats that apply to the study as a whole: The number of individuals in the TCR sequencing and HLA analysis was recognized as being relatively small.

RNA was extracted with the RNeasy kit and roughly 0.5 to 1 ug was reverse transcribed using random hexamers. The immunoSEQ multiplex PCR assay, covering 54 Vbeta and 13 Jbeta segments, was used to amplify TCR beta CDR3 regions. PCR amplification bias was corrected by using a synthetic template baseline for primer optimization and computational correction. Regarding the original processing steps: Only productive sequences were kept, with reads annotated to V, D and J genes according to IMGT and analyzed in immunoSEQ Analyzer. Clonality was computed as one minus Shannon entropy normalized by log2 of the number of productive unique sequences. For each patient and control, public and private clones were evaluated within the 100 most prevalent clones. Susac-specific clones were defined as absent from healthy and MS cohorts, 850 to 1,300 published viral clones and other ImmuneACCESS disease sequences. Through fastp at Q25 and MiXCR, TCRdb rebuilt clones from the public reads, retaining in-frame beta chains. All rows with the same CDR3 protein become a single entry with the most common DNA and genes. These V and J calls rely on TCRdb rather than the paper's analysis. In this sample the table shows over 80,000 distinct CDR3 sequences, about 93% of which occur a single time. Together, the top ten hold roughly 0.3% of the sample.

High-throughput TCR beta sequencing profiled peripheral blood CD8+ and CD4+ T cells from healthy donors, Susac syndrome patients and multiple sclerosis patients. Healthy donors were included as age- and sex-matched controls. Bulk CD8+ and CD4+ T cells were purified magnetically by negative isolation, whereas CD8+ TEMRA cells were enriched by FACS. Blood was drawn into EDTA tubes, processed within 24 hours, and PBMCs were isolated by density gradient centrifugation. PBMCs intended for TCR sequencing were cryopreserved in liquid nitrogen and were subsequently thawed in a 37 degrees C water bath. The sorted or isolated CD4+, CD8+ and CD8+ TEMRA cells reached a purity of at least 90%. CDR1 is given as MNHEY and CDR2 as SVGAGI, both from the germline V gene. Taken from cysteine to phenylalanine, the CDR3 has 14 residues. Kept here is only the CDR3 DNA, which spans 42 bases and is read in frame from base 1. V is trimmed back by 2 bases and J by 4 bases, and the junction contains 4 bases that no gene match accounts for.

The sample taken for sequencing was CD8+ T cells from PBMCs. The clonotype originates from a human donor in good health. The receptor chain draws on TRBV6-5 and TRBJ1-2; 7 bases in the junction line up with TRBD1. The bases read TGTGCCAGCAGTTACAACACAGGGGCCTATGGCTACACCTTC. Its protein is CASSYNTGAYGYTF.